The TCR beta chain under discussion was sequenced for a study of blood T cell repertoires in COVID-19. Background on the study: Material from acute and convalescent COVID-19 was sourced from the United States, Italy and Spain.

Adults between about 18 and 89 years of age took part from fewer than 30 US areas. Cohorts were assigned according to the clinical history that participants reported. The authors' processing: Amplification of reference gene primers provided the estimated nucleated cell counts. Profiling relied on immunoSEQ multiplex PCR, and the TCRdb table lists in-frame clones only, not all of them. Clone size and the V and J calls come from that table; the DNA yielded D and trimming. The sample lists hundreds of thousands of clones; 90% were seen once. The CDR3 contains 16 residues. V lost 5 bases and J lost 4; bases outside the gene matches: 12. Per germline, CDR1 MNHEY and CDR2 SMNVEV (reference sequence).

The receptor was isolated from a woman aged 18-29 years with acute COVID-19. The V gene is TRBV27, the J gene TRBJ1-1, with 8 bases lining up with TRBD1. Sequencing was performed on PBMCs or T cells enriched from blood (not recorded which). The CDR3: CASSPFDRGASTEAFF. For the CDR3, the DNA is TGTGCCAGCAGTCCTTTTGACAGGGGCGCGAGCACTGAAGCTTTCTTT.